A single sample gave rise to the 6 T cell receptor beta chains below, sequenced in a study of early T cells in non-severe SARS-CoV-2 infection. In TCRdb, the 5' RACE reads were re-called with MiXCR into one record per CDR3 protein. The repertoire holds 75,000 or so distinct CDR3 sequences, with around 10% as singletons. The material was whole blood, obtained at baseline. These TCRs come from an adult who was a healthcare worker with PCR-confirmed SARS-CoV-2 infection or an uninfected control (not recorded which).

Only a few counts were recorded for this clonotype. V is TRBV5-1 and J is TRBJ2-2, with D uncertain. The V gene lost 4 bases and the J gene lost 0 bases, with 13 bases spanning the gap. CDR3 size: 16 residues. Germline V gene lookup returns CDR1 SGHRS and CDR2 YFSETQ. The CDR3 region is CASSQKTSPNTGELFF. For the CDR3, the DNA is TGCGCCAGCAGCCAGAAGACATCTCCGAACACCGGGGAGCTGTTTTTT.

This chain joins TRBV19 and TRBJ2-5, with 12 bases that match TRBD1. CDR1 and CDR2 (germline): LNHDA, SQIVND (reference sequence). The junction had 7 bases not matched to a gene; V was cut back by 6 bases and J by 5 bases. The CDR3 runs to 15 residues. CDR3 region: CASRRDRGQAETQYF. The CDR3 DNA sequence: TGTGCCAGTAGAAGGGACAGGGGGCAAGCGGAGACCCAGTACTTC.

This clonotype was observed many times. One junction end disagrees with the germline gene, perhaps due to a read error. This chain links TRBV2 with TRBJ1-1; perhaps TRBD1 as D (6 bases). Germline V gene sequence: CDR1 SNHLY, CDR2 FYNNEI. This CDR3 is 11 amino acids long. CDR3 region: CASSDYSGAPF. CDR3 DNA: TGTGCCAGCAGTGACTACTCAGGGGCCCCATTT.

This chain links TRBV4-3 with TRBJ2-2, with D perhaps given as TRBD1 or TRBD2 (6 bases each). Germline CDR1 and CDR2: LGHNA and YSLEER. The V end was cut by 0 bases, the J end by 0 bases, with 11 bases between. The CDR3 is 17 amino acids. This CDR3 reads CASSQDTGAPNTGELFF. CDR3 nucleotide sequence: TGCGCCAGCAGCCAAGATACGGGGGCCCCGAACACCGGGGAGCTGTTTTTT.

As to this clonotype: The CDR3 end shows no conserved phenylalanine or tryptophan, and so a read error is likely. The CDR3 region has the DNA TGTGCCAGCAGAAGCACTAACTATGGCTACACCTAC. Amino acid sequence: CASRSTNYGYTY. The chain combines TRBV7-8 with TRBJ1-2, with no clear D. There are 12 residues in the CDR3. CDR1 is SGHVS and CDR2 is FQNEAQ in the germline V gene. The germline V and J ends were trimmed by 6 bases and 0 bases, with 5 bases remaining between them.

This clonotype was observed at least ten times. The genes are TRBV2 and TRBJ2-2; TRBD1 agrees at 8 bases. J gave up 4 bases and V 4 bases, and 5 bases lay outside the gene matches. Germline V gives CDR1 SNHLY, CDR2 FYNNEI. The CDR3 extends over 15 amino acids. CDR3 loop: CASSGRTGSTGELFF. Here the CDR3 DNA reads TGTGCCAGCAGTGGTAGGACAGGGTCCACCGGGGAGCTGTTTTTT. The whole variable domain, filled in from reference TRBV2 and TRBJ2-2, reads EPEVTQTPSHQVTQMGQEVILRCVPISNHLYFYWYRQILGQKVEFLVSFYNNEISEKSEIFDDQFSVERPDGSNFTLKIRSTKLEDSAMYFCASSGRTGSTGELFFGEGSRLTVL.